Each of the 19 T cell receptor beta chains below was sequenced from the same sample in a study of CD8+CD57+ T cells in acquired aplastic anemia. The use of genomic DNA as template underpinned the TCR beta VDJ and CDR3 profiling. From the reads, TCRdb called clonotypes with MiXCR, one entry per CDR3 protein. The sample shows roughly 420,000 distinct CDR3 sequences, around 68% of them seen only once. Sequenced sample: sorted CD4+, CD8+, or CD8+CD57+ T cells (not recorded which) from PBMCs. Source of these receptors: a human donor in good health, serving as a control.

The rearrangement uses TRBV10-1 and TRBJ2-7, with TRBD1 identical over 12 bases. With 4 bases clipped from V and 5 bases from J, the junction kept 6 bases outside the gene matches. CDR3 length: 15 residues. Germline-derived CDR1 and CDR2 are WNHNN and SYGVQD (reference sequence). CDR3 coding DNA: TGCGCCAGCAGTGCGATGGGACAGGGGGCCGACGAGCAGTACTTC. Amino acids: CASSAMGQGADEQYF.

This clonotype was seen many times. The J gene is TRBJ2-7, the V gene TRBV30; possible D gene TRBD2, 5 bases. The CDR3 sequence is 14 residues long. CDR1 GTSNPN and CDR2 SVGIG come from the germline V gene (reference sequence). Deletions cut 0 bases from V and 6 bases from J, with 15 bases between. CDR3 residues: CAWSVSIGESEQYF. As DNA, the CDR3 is TGTGCCTGGAGTGTCTCTATCGGGGAATCCGAGCAGTACTTC.

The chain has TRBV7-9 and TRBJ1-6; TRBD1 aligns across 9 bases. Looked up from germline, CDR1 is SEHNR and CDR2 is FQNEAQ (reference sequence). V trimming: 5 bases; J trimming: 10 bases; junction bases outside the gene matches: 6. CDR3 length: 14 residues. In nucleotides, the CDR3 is TGTGCCAGCAGCGGGACGGACAGGGGCTCACCCCTCCACTTT. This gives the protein CASSGTDRGSPLHF.

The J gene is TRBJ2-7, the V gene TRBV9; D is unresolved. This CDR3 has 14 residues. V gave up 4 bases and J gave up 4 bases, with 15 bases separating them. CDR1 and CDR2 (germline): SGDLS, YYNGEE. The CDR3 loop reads CASSLERNSYEQYF. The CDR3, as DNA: TGTGCCAGCAGCTTGGAACGGAACTCGTACGAGCAGTACTTC.

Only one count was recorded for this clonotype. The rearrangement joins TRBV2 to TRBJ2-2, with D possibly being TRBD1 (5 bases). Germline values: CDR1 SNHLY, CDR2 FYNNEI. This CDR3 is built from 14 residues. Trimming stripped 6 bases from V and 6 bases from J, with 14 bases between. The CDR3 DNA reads TGTGCCAGCAGCGAGTCAGGGTATCCCGGGGAGCTGTTTTTT. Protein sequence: CASSESGYPGELFF.

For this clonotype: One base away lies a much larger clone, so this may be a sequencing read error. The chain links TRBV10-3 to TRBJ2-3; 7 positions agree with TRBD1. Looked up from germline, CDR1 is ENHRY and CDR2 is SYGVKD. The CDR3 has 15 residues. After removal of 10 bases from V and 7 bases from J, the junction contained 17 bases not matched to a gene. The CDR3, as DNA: TGTGCCAGCAGGAGACAGGGTGTCTCTTTATATACGCAGTATTTT. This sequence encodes CASRRQGVSLYTQYF.

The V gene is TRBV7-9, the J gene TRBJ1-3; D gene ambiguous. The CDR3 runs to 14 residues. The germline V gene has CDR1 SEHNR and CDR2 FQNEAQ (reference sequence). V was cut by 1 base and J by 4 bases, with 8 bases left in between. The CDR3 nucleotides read TGTGCCAGCAGCTTAGTTACAGACGGAAACACCATATATTTT. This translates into CASSLVTDGNTIYF.

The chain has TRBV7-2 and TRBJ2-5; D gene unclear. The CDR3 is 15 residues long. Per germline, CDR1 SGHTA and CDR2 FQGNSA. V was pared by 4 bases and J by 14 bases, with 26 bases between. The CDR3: CASSSDWTNGYTFYF. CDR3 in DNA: TGTGCCAGCAGCTCTGATTGGACCAATGGCTACACCTTCTACTTC. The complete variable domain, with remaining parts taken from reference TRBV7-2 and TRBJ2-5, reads GAGVSQSPSNKVTEKGKDVELRCDPISGHTALYWYRQSLGQGLEFLIYFQGNSAPDKSGLPSDRFSAERTGGSVSTLTIQRTQQEDSAVYLCASSSDWTNGYTFYFGPGTRLLVL.

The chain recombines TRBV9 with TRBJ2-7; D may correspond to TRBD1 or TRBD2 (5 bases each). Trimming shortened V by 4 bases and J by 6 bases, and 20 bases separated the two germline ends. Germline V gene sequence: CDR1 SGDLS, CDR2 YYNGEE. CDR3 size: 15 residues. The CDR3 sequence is CASSPSGRVTSEQYF. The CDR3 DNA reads TGTGCCAGCAGCCCTTCGGGACGGGTGACCTCCGAGCAGTACTTC.

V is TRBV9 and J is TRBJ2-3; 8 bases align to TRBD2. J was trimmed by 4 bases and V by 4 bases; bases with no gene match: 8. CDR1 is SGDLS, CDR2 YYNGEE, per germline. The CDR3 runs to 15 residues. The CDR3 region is CASSPPGGGPDTQYF. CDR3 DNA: TGTGCCAGCAGCCCCCCAGGCGGGGGGCCAGATACGCAGTATTTT.

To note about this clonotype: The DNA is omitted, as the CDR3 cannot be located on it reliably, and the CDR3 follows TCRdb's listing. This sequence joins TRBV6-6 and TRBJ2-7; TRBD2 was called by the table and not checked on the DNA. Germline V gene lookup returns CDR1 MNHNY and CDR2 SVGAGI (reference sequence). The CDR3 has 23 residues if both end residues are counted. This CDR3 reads CASSFYICSARGLADIASYEQYF.

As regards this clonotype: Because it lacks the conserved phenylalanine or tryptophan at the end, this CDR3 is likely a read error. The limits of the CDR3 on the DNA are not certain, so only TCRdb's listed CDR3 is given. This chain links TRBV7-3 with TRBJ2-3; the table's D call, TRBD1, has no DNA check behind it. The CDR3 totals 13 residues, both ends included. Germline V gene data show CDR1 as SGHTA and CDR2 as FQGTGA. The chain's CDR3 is CASSPRTGGGQET.

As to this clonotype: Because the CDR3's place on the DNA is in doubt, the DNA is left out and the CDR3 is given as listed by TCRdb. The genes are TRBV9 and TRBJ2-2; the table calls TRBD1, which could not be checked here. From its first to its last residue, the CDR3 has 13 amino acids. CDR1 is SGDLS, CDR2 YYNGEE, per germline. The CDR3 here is CASSVGTGSYEQF.

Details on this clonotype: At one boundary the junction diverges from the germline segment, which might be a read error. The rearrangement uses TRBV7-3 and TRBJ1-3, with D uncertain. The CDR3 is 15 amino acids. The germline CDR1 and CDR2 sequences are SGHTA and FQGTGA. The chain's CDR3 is CASSTAGISGNTIYF. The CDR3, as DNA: TGCGCCAGCAGCACCGCGGGTATCTCTGGGAACACCATATATTTT.

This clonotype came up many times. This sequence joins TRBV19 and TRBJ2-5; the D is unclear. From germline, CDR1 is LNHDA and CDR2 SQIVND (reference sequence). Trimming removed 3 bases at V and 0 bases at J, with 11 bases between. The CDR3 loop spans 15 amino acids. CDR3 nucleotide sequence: TGTGCCAGTAGTATGTACGGTGGGTACCAAGAGACCCAGTACTTC. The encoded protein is CASSMYGGYQETQYF.

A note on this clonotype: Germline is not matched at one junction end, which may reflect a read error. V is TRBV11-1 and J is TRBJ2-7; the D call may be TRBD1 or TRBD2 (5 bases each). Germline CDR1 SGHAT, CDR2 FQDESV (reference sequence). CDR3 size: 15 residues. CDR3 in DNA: TGCGCCAGCAGCTTGGGGCGGGCGACGTCCTACGAGCAGTACTTC. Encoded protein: CASSLGRATSYEQYF.

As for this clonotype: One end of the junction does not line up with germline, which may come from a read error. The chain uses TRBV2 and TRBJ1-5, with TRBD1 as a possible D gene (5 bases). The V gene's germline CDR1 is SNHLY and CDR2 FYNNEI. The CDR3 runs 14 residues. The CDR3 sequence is CASSELRVNEKLLF. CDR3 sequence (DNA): TGTGCCAGCAGTGAACTCAGGGTGAATGAAAAACTGCTTTTT.

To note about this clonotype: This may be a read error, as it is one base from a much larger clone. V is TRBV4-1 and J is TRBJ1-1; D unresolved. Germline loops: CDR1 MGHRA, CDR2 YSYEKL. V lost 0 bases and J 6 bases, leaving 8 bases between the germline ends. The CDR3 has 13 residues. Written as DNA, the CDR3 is TGCGCCAGCAGCCAAGATCTGAAATCTGAAGCTTTCTTT. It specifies CASSQDLKSEAFF.

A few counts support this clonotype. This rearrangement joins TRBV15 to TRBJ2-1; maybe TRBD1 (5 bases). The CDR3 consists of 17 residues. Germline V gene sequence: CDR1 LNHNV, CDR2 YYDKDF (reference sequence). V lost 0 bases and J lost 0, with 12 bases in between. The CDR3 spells CATSRDRGAGSYNEQFF. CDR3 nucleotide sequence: TGTGCCACCAGCAGAGATCGTGGGGCAGGCTCCTACAATGAGCAGTTCTTC.